This TCR beta chain was profiled in a study of early T cells in non-severe SARS-CoV-2 infection. TCRdb reanalysed the 5' RACE reads using MiXCR and keeps one entry per CDR3 protein. The table lists approximately 50,000 distinct CDR3 sequences, 7.5% to 10% of them singletons. V was clipped by 4 bases and J by 3 bases; unmatched bases: 8. This CDR3 has 17 amino acids. Germline CDR1 reads KGHSH; CDR2 reads LQKENI. Sequencing was carried out using whole blood. The chain uses TRBV18 and TRBJ2-5, with TRBD2 matching over 13 bases. This receptor was identified in an adult who was a healthcare worker with PCR-confirmed SARS-CoV-2 infection or an uninfected control (not recorded which). CDR3 nucleotide sequence: TGTGCCAGCTCACAAGAACTAGCGGGAGGGCCAGAAGAGACCCAGTACTTC. Translation gives CASSQELAGGPEETQYF.